This TCR beta chain stems from a study of T cells in Graves' hyperthyroidism and ophthalmopathy. Overall study results and limits: A model using 13 V-J features told ophthalmopathy apart from stable hyperthyroidism. Expanded thyroid clonotypes (above 0.001) were mostly also found in blood. Prediction of ophthalmopathy progression came a median approximately 7 months pre-onset.

In regard to this clonotype: The target antigen is unknown.

It was RNA transcripts that yielded the amplified TCR beta CDR3 regions. The HTBI primer set served for first-round RT-PCR of the TCR CDR3. MiXCR was run by TCRdb on the multiplex PCR reads, yielding one entry per CDR3 protein. This sample has 480,000 or so distinct CDR3 sequences, with approximately 49% found just once. V lost 7 bases and J 0 bases, leaving 13 bases between the germline ends. Germline CDR1 is MNHNS and CDR2 is SASEGT. The CDR3 loop spans 14 amino acids. The source is an adult woman with Graves' disease, either hyperthyroidism or ophthalmopathy (not recorded which). The chain carries TRBV6-1 and TRBJ2-7; D is ambiguous. The source material was peripheral blood or thyroid tissue (not recorded which). The CDR3 region has the DNA TGTGCCAGCACCCAGGTCCCAAGCTCCTACGAGCAGTACTTC. It translates to CASTQVPSSYEQYF.